The 28 T cell receptor beta chains below were found in one sample sequenced in a study of metastatic and nonmetastatic thyroid tumors. TCRdb re-called clones via MiXCR from the PCR reads. The data show 6,000 or so clones, approximately 35% seen once. Among the patients, none had received any treatment before thyroid surgery. Sequenced input: adjacent normal tissue. All receptors come from a male donor with papillary thyroid cancer or a benign thyroid nodule (not recorded which). Some clones in this sample may be carry-over from other donors' samples.

This clone was recorded a few times. The rearrangement links TRBV2 to TRBJ1-6; tentative D call: TRBD1 (5 bases). The CDR3 extends over 14 amino acids. CDR1 and CDR2 from the germline V gene are SNHLY and FYNNEI. V shed 6 bases and J shed 10 bases, with 16 bases lying between them. DNA for the CDR3: TGTGCCAGCAGCCAAACCCGGGGCAGATCACCCCTCCACTTT. Residues: CASSQTRGRSPLHF.

The chain recombines TRBV5-1 with TRBJ2-2; 8 bases align to TRBD2. The CDR3 runs 14 residues. Looked up from germline, CDR1 is SGHRS and CDR2 is YFSETQ. The V segment lost 7 bases and the J segment 4 bases; nucleotides outside the gene matches: 6. CDR3 amino acids: CASAPTSGTGELFF. CDR3 sequence (DNA): TGCGCCAGCGCCCCTACTAGCGGCACCGGGGAGCTGTTTTTT.

This clone was counted only a few times. V and J are TRBV12-3 or TRBV12-4 and TRBJ2-1; TRBD2 is a possible D gene (7 bases). CDR3 length: 15 amino acids. Deletions cut 1 base from V and 7 bases from J, with 14 bases between. CDR3 bases: TGTGCCAGCAGTTTAGAGGGGGGGTCGTTAAATGAGCAGTTCTTC. Amino acids: CASSLEGGSLNEQFF.

This clone was recorded a few times. The germline gene is not matched at one end of the junction; a read error may be the cause. The chain combines TRBV6-1 with TRBJ2-7; weak D call: TRBD2 (5 bases). CDR1 MNHNS and CDR2 SASEGT come from the germline V gene. This CDR3 contains 15 residues. The CDR3 loop reads CASSRTGKGNYEKYF. In DNA, the CDR3 is TGTGCCAGCAGTCGAACCGGGAAAGGGAACTACGAGAAGTACTTC.

The chain uses TRBV5-5 and TRBJ1-5, with D possibly matching TRBD1 (6 bases). Germline V gene data show CDR1 as SGHKS and CDR2 as YYEKEE (reference sequence). This CDR3 contains 15 residues. Trimming pared 4 bases from V and 1 base from J, leaving 12 bases between. CDR3 in DNA: TGTGCCAGCAGCCTCACAGGGATGAGCAATCAGCCCCAGCATTTT. This codes for CASSLTGMSNQPQHF.

The chain links TRBV20-1 to TRBJ2-7; D is unresolved. The CDR3 spans 15 residues. The germline V gene has CDR1 DFQATT and CDR2 SNEGSKA (reference sequence). V was cut by 0 bases and J by 6 bases, with 18 bases left in between. The CDR3 spells CSARDIGRQTPEQYF. Written as DNA, the CDR3 is TGCAGTGCTAGAGATATCGGACGACAAACCCCCGAGCAGTACTTC.

This clone was seen many times. The rearrangement links TRBV9 to TRBJ2-7; 9 nucleotides match TRBD2. The CDR3 extends over 15 amino acids. V was clipped by 0 bases and J by 4 bases; unmatched bases: 5. The V gene's germline CDR1 is SGDLS and CDR2 YYNGEE. The CDR3 region has the DNA TGTGCCAGCAGCGTAGCTGGGACTAGCAGTTACGAGCAGTACTTC. Amino acid sequence: CASSVAGTSSYEQYF.

The chain recombines TRBV5-1 with TRBJ1-1; D gene uncertain. In germline, CDR1 is SGHRS, CDR2 YFSETQ. This CDR3 region has 14 residues. V lost 4 bases and J lost 5, with 15 bases in between. This chain's CDR3 is CASSLDSKWTEAFF. CDR3 DNA sequence: TGCGCCAGCAGCCTGGATTCAAAATGGACTGAAGCTTTCTTT.

In this sample, this clone is hyperexpanded. This chain joins TRBV13 and TRBJ2-1; TRBD2 agrees at 9 bases. Losses at the gene ends were 0 bases for V and 4 bases for J; bases not matched to a gene: 4. The CDR3 sequence is 16 residues long. Germline V gene lookup returns CDR1 PRHDT and CDR2 FYEKMQ (reference sequence). The CDR3 sequence is CASSLGTSGTYNEQFF. CDR3 in DNA: TGTGCCAGCAGCTTAGGGACTAGCGGCACTTACAATGAGCAGTTCTTC. Complete variable domain (other parts from reference TRBV13 and TRBJ2-1): AAGVIQSPRHLIKEKRETATLKCYPIPRHDTVYWYQQGPGQDPQFLISFYEKMQSDKGSIPDRFSAQQFSDYHSELNMSSLELGDSALYFCASSLGTSGTYNEQFFGPGTRLTVL.

By sample share, this clone is large. The V call is TRBV13, the J call TRBJ1-4; 9 bases line up with TRBD1. This CDR3 has 17 amino acids. From germline, CDR1 is PRHDT and CDR2 FYEKMQ (reference sequence). V lost 2 bases to trimming and J lost 0 bases; unmatched junction nucleotides: 4. CDR3 nucleotide sequence: TGTGCCAGCAGCTTAAAGGGACAGGGATCAACTAATGAAAAACTGTTTTTT. The encoded protein is CASSLKGQGSTNEKLFF.

The rearrangement joins TRBV10-1 to TRBJ2-3; D remains ambiguous. In germline, CDR1 is WNHNN, CDR2 SYGVQD (reference sequence). V dropped 3 bases and J dropped 0 bases, with 13 bases sitting between them. The length of the CDR3 is 16 residues. The CDR3 spells CASSEQPTSSTDTQYF. The CDR3 DNA reads TGCGCCAGCAGTGAACAGCCGACGAGTAGCACAGATACGCAGTATTTT.

Within the sample, this clone is large. The genes are TRBV27 and TRBJ2-2, with TRBD2 matching 7 bases. With 2 bases clipped from V and 8 bases from J, the junction kept 8 bases outside the gene matches. The CDR3 contains 15 residues. From germline, CDR1 is MNHEY and CDR2 SMNVEV (reference sequence). The CDR3 nucleotides read TGTGCCAGCAGTTTAGGGCCTTCCGGGAGGGGGGAGCTGTTTTTT. Its translation: CASSLGPSGRGELFF.

This clone has more than one count but fewer than ten. The gene calls are TRBV7-2 and TRBJ2-7; D perhaps matches TRBD1 (6 bases). The V end was cut by 5 bases, the J end by 9 bases, with 14 bases between. CDR3 length: 12 amino acids. CDR1 is SGHTA and CDR2 is FQGNSA in the germline V gene. For the CDR3, the DNA is TGTGCCAGCAGCCCCGTCAGGGGACGGCAGTACTTC. Translating gives CASSPVRGRQYF.

The chain has TRBV25-1 and TRBJ1-1; TRBD1 aligns across 9 bases. CDR1 and CDR2 from the germline V gene are MGHDK and SYGVNS. V lost 1 base and J lost 7; bases outside the gene matches: 7. The length of the CDR3 is 15 residues. The CDR3 protein is CASSEFRGQGFEAFF. CDR3 coding DNA: TGTGCCAGCAGTGAATTTAGGGGACAGGGATTTGAAGCTTTCTTT.

The gene calls are TRBV27 and TRBJ1-4; 8 bases agree with TRBD1. V shed 3 bases, J shed 0 bases, and the junction held 15 bases outside the gene matches. This CDR3 spans 20 amino acids. CDR1 MNHEY and CDR2 SMNVEV come from the germline V gene (reference sequence). The CDR3 protein is CASSFSPFRTGTATNEKLFF. CDR3 nucleotides: TGTGCCAGCAGTTTTTCCCCCTTTCGGACAGGGACTGCAACTAATGAAAAACTGTTTTTT.

This chain uses TRBV20-1 with TRBJ2-7; 7 nucleotides line up with TRBD2. The V gene's germline CDR1 is DFQATT and CDR2 SNEGSKA (reference sequence). J lost 2 bases, V lost 2 bases, and 9 bases had no gene match. This CDR3 region has 15 residues. The CDR3 spells CSARKGLAAAYEQYF. The CDR3 nucleotides read TGCAGTGCTAGAAAGGGGCTAGCGGCAGCCTACGAGCAGTACTTC.

This clone showed up just a few times. The chain combines TRBV20-1 with TRBJ2-1; TRBD2 matches 14 bases. Trimming took 5 bases from V and 7 from J; bases not matched to a gene: 7. The CDR3 runs to 15 residues. Germline V CDR1 and CDR2: DFQATT, SNEGSKA (reference sequence). CDR3 DNA sequence: TGCAGTGCTCTAAGACTAGCGGGAGGGCCGAATGAGCAGTTCTTC. Protein: CSALRLAGGPNEQFF.

This clone was seen a handful of times. The rearrangement joins TRBV6-1 to TRBJ2-3, with D perhaps matching TRBD1 or TRBD2 (5 bases each). CDR3 length: 12 residues. From germline, CDR1 is MNHNS and CDR2 SASEGT. V lost 5 bases to trimming and J lost 9 bases, with 12 bases between them. CDR3 in DNA: TGTGCCAGCAGTTCTGGGGGTGACACGCAGTATTTT. Protein product: CASSSGGDTQYF.

The V and J genes are TRBV10-1 and TRBJ2-1, with a tentative D call TRBD2 (6 bases). CDR1 and CDR2 (germline): WNHNN, SYGVQD (reference sequence). V lost 0 bases and J 4 bases, leaving 7 bases between the germline ends. The CDR3 is 14 residues long. DNA for the CDR3: TGCGCCAGCAGTGAGTCGGGGGGATACAATGAGCAGTTCTTC. Amino acids: CASSESGGYNEQFF.

This clone has a handful of counts. This chain links TRBV30 with TRBJ2-2, with TRBD1 identical over 8 bases. This CDR3 spans 14 amino acids. Trimming at V came to 4 bases and at J to 4 bases, leaving 5 bases not matched to a gene. Germline CDR1 and CDR2: GTSNPN and SVGIG (reference sequence). The CDR3 region has the DNA TGTGCCTGGACCCAGGACAGGGCCACCGGGGAGCTGTTTTTT. Translation: CAWTQDRATGELFF.

The chain is built from TRBV12-3 or TRBV12-4 and TRBJ2-1; TRBD2 agrees at 7 bases. There are 15 residues in the CDR3. The junction had 12 bases not matched to a gene; V was cut back by 4 bases and J by 9 bases. The CDR3 sequence is CASSSREGGTGEQFF. In DNA, the CDR3 is TGTGCCAGCAGTTCCAGAGAGGGAGGGACGGGTGAGCAGTTCTTC.

There are a few counts of this clone. The chain links TRBV27 to TRBJ2-7, with D maybe TRBD1 (6 bases). The CDR3 extends over 15 amino acids. The germline V and J ends were trimmed by 3 bases and 0 bases, with 12 bases remaining between them. CDR1 is MNHEY and CDR2 is SMNVEV in the germline V gene (reference sequence). The CDR3 here is CASSFFGDNSYEQYF. CDR3 DNA: TGTGCCAGCAGTTTTTTTGGGGACAACTCCTACGAGCAGTACTTC.

The V and J genes are TRBV3-1 and TRBJ2-5; 8 bases map to TRBD2. The germline CDR1 and CDR2 sequences are LGHDT and YNNKEL (reference sequence). This CDR3 region has 14 residues. V was clipped by 5 bases and J by 5 bases; unmatched bases: 7. CDR3 sequence (DNA): TGTGCCAGCAGCTTTCTCGGGGGGGCGGAGACCCAGTACTTC. Its protein is CASSFLGGAETQYF.

The chain joins TRBV28 to TRBJ2-3; TRBD2 is a possible D gene (7 bases). The ends were cut back, 11 bases at V and 14 bases at J, with 26 bases in the middle. This CDR3 contains 13 residues. The germline V gene encodes CDR1 MDHEN and CDR2 SYDVKM. The CDR3 reads CAWGRGFTDTRYF. DNA for the CDR3: TGTGCCTGGGGGCGGGGGTTCACAGATACTCGGTATTTT.

This clone was seen only a few times. The CDR3 region is CASSTGDNNQPQHF. The CDR3 bases are TGTGCCTCCTCAACAGGGGATAACAATCAGCCCCAGCATTTT. The rearrangement uses TRBV10-3 and TRBJ1-5; TRBD1 matches 7 bases. The ends lost 11 bases at V and 3 bases at J; junction bases unmatched: 10. The CDR3 consists of 14 residues. Germline CDR1 and CDR2: ENHRY and SYGVKD.

This clone has only a few counts. This same CDR3 is encoded by further DNA sequences in the sample. CDR3 sequence (DNA): TGTGCCAGCAGTTTTGGGAGCACTGAAGCTTTCTTT. It is translated as CASSFGSTEAFF. The genes are TRBV12-3 or TRBV12-4 and TRBJ1-1; D gene unclear. V was clipped by 3 bases and J by 4 bases, with 6 bases between them. The CDR3 covers 12 residues.

The rearrangement joins TRBV7-8 to TRBJ2-1; no reliable D call. The CDR3 covers 15 residues. The V gene lost 1 base and the J gene lost 3 bases, with 10 bases spanning the gap. Germline V gene lookup returns CDR1 SGHVS and CDR2 FQNEAQ. CDR3 protein: CASSLDYGDYNEQFF. In DNA form, the CDR3 reads TGTGCCAGCAGCTTAGATTATGGGGACTACAATGAGCAGTTCTTC.

The chain joins TRBV28 to TRBJ1-3; perhaps TRBD1 as D (5 bases). Trimming pared 8 bases from V and 0 bases from J, leaving 14 bases between. From germline, CDR1 is MDHEN and CDR2 SYDVKM. The CDR3 covers 15 residues. The DNA of the CDR3 is TGTGCCAGCGGGGGAGGCCCAGACTCTGGAAACACCATATATTTT. Encoded protein: CASGGGPDSGNTIYF.